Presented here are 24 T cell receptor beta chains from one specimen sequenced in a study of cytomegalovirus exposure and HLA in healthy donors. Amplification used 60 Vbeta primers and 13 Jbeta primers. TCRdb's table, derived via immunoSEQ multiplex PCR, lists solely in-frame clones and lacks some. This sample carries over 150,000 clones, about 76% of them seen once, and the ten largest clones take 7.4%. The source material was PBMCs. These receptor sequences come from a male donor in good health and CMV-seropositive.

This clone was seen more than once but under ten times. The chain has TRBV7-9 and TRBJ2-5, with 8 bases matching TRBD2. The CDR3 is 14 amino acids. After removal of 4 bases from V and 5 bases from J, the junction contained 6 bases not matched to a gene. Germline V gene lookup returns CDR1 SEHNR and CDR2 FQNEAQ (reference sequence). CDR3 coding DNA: TGTGCCAGCAGCTGGGCGGGGGGCCGTGAGACCCAGTACTTC. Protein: CASSWAGGRETQYF. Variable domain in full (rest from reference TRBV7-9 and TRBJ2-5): DTGVSQNPRHKITKRGQNVTFRCDPISEHNRLYWYRQTLGQGPEFLTYFQNEAQLEKSRLLSDRFSAERPKGSFSTLEIQRTEQGDSAMYLCASSWAGGRETQYFGPGTRLLVL.

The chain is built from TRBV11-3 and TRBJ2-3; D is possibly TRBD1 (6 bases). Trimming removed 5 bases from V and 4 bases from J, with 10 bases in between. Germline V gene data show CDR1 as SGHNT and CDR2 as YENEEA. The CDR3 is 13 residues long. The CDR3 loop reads CASSPRTADTQYF. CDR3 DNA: TGTGCCAGCAGCCCCCGGACAGCAGATACGCAGTATTTT. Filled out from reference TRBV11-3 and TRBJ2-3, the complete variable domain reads EAGVVQSPRYKIIEKKQPVAFWCNPISGHNTLYWYLQNLGQGPELLIRYENEEAVDDSQLPKDRFSAERLKGVDSTLKIQPAELGDSAVYLCASSPRTADTQYFGPGTRLTVL.

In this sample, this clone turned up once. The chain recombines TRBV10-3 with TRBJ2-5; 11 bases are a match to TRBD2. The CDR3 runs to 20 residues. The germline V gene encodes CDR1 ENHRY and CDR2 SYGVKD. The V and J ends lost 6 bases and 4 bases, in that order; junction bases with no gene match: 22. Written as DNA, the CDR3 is TGTGCCATCAGCCCGCGGGGCTCTAGCGGGGGGAATGTCTGGGGAGAGACCCAGTACTTC. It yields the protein CAISPRGSSGGNVWGETQYF.

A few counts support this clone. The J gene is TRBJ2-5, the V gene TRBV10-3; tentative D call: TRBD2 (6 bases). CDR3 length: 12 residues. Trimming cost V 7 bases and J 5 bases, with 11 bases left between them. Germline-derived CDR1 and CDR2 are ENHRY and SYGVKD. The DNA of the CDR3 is TGTGCCATCAAAGGGGCGGGGGAGACCCAGTACTTC. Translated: CAIKGAGETQYF.

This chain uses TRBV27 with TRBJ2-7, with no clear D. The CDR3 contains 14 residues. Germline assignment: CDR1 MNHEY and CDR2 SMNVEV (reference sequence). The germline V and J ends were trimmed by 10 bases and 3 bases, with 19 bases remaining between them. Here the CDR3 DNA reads TGTGCCACCCAGAGTCTAGTCCCTGGCTACGAGCAGTACTTC. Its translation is CATQSLVPGYEQYF.

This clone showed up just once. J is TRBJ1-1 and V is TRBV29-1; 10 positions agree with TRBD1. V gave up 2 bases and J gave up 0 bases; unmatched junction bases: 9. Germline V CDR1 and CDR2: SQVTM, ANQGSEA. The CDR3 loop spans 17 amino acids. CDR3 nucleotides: TGCAGCGTTGAATTCGGGGACAGGGGCTGGATGAACACTGAAGCTTTCTTT. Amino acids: CSVEFGDRGWMNTEAFF.

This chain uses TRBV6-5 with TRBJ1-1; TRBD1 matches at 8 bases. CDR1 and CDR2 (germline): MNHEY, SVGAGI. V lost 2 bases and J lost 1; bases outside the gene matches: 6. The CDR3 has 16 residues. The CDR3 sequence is CASSYGRTGKNTEAFF. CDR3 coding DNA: TGTGCCAGCAGTTACGGGAGGACAGGGAAGAACACTGAAGCTTTCTTT.

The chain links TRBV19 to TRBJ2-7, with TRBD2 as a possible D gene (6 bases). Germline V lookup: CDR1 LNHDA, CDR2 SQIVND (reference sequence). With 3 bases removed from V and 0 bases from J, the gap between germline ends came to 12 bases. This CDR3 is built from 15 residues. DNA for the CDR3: TGTGCCAGTAGTATGTCGGGAGAAAGCTCCTACGAGCAGTACTTC. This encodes CASSMSGESSYEQYF.

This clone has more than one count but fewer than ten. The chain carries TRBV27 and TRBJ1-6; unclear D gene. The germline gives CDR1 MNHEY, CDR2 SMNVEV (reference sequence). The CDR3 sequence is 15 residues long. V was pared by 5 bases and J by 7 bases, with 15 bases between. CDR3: CASSPMRRENSPLHF. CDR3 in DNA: TGTGCCAGCAGTCCTATGCGTAGGGAGAATTCACCCCTCCACTTT.

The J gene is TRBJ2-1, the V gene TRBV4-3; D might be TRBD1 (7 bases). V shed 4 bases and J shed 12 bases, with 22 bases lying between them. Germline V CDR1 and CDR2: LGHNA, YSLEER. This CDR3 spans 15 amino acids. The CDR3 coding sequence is TGCGCCAGCAGCCTCCAGGGGGGCGGCTCTCTGGGGCAGTTCTTC. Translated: CASSLQGGGSLGQFF.

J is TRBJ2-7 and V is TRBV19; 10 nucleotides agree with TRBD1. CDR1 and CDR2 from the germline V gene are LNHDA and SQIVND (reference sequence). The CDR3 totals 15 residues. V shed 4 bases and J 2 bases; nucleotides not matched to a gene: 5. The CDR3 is CASSTHGTGAYEQYF. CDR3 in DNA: TGTGCCAGTAGTACTCACGGGACAGGGGCCTACGAGCAGTACTTC.

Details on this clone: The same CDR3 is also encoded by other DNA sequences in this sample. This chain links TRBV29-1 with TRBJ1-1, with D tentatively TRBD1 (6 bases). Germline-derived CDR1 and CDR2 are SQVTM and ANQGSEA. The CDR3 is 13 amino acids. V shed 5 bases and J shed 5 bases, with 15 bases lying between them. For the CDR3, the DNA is TGCAGCGTTCGGAGAGGGGGTGAAACTGAAGCTTTCTTT. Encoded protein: CSVRRGGETEAFF.

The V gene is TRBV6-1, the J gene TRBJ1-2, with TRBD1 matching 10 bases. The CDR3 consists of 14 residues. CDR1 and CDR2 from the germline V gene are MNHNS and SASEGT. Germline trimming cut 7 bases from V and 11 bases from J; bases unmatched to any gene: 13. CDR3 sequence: CASNLPGQGSVYTF. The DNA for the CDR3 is TGTGCCAGCAACCTACCGGGACAGGGGTCTGTGTACACCTTC.

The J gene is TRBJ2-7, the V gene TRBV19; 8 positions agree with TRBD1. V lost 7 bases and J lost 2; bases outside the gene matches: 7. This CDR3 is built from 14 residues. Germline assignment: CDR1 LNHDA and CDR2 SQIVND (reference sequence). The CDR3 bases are TGTGCCAGTACCCCCCGGGACAGGACCTACGAGCAGTACTTC. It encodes CASTPRDRTYEQYF.

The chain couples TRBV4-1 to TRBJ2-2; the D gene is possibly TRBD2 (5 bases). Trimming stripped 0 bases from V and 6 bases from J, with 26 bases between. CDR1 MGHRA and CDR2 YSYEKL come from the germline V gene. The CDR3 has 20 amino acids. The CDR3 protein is CASSQDRLRGIRARAGELFF. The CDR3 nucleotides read TGCGCCAGCAGCCAAGATCGATTGAGAGGGATCCGGGCGAGGGCCGGGGAGCTGTTTTTT.

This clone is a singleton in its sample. CDR3 sequence: CASSSRDRLPRYEQYF. The DNA of the CDR3 is TGTGCCAGCAGCAGCCGGGACAGGCTCCCCCGCTACGAGCAGTACTTC. The V and J genes are TRBV14 and TRBJ2-7, with 8 bases lining up with TRBD1. This CDR3 comprises 16 residues. V lost 5 bases to trimming and J lost 3 bases; unmatched junction nucleotides: 12. Germline values: CDR1 SGHDN, CDR2 FVKESK.

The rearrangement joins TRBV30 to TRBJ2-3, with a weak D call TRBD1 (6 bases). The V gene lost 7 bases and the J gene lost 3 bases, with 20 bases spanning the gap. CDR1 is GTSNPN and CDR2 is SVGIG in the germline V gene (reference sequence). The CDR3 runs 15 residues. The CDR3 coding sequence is TGTGCCTCGGATGACTACAGGGCCTGGACAGATACGCAGTATTTT. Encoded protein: CASDDYRAWTDTQYF. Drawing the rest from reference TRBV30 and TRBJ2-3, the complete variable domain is SQTIHQWPATLVQPVGSPLSLECTVEGTSNPNLYWYRQAAGRGLQLLFYSVGIGQISSEVPQNLSASRPQDRQFILSSKKLLLSDSGFYLCASDDYRAWTDTQYFGPGTRLTVL.

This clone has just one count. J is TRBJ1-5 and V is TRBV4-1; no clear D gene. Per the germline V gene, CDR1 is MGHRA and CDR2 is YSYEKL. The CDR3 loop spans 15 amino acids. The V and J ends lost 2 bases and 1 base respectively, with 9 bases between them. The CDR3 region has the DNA TGCGCCAGCAGCCAAAGAGGAGCAAGCAATCAGCCCCAGCATTTT. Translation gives CASSQRGASNQPQHF.

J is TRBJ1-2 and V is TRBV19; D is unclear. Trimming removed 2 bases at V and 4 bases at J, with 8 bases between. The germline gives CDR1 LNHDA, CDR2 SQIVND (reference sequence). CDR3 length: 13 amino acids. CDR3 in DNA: TGTGCCAGTAGTATACTCCGTAGCTATGGCTACACCTTC. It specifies CASSILRSYGYTF.

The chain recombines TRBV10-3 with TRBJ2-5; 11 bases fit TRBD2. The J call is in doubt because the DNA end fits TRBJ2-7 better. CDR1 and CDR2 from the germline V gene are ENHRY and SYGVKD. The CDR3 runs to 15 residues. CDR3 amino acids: CASRPSGGYSYEQYF. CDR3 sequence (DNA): TGTGCCTCCCGACCTAGCGGGGGGTACTCCTACGAGCAGTACTTC.

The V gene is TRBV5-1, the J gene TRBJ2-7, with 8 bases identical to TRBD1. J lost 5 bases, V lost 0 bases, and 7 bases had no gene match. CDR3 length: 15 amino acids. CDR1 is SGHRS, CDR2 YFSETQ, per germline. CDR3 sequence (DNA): TGCGCCAGCAGCTTGGGGACAGGGAGGAAGAACGAGCAGTACTTC. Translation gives CASSLGTGRKNEQYF.

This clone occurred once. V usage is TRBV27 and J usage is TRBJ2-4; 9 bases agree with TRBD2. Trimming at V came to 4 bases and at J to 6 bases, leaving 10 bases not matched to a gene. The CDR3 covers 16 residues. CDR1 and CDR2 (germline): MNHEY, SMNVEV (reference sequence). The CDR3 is CASSSLGRGGTNIQYF. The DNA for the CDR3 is TGTGCCAGCAGTTCCTTGGGGCGGGGGGGCACAAACATTCAGTACTTC.

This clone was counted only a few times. As DNA, the CDR3 is TGCGCCAGCAGCTCCGGGTCGAACACTGAAGCTTTCTTT. This encodes CASSSGSNTEAFF. The rearrangement joins TRBV5-1 to TRBJ1-1; D remains unclear. V was shortened by 3 bases and J by 1 base, with 7 bases between the two germline ends. CDR3 length: 13 residues. Germline CDR1 and CDR2: SGHRS and YFSETQ.

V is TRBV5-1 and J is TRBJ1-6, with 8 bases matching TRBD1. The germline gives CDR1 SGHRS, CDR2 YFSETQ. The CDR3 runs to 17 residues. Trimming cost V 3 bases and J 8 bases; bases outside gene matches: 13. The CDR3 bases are TGCGCCAGCAGCTGGATAACCTCAGGGGGCGTTTATTCACCCCTCCACTTT. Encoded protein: CASSWITSGGVYSPLHF. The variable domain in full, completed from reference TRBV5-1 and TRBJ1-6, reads KAGVTQTPRYLIKTRGQQVTLSCSPISGHRSVSWYQQTPGQGLQFLFEYFSETQRNKGNFPGRFSGRQFSNSRSEMNVSTLELGDSALYLCASSWITSGGVYSPLHFGNGTRLTVT.